This TCR beta chain was found in a study of blood T cell repertoires in COVID-19. Study at large: There were acute and convalescent COVID-19 samples, and they came from the United States, Italy and Spain. From T cells, B-cell-depleted T cells, or PBMCs came the material, which was cDNA or gDNA.

Per the authors' pipeline: Using reference gene primer amplification, nucleated cell counts were estimated. The repertoire was sequenced with immunoSEQ multiplex PCR; TCRdb's copy has only in-frame clones and lacks some. V, J and clone size derive from that table, while D and trimming were established from the DNA sequence. The repertoire holds about 220,000 clones, around 83% seen once, with roughly 2.8% in the top ten. V was trimmed by 8 bases and J by 3 bases, leaving 8 bases between them. The CDR3 extends over 11 amino acids. Germline values: CDR1 ENHRY, CDR2 SYGVKD. This clonotype was obtained from a man aged 45-65 years who had recovered from COVID-19. The rearrangement joins TRBV10-3 to TRBJ2-7; D is undetermined. Sequenced sample: peripheral blood. CDR3 DNA sequence: TGTGCCATCGGTACTTTCTACGAGCAGTACTTC. This encodes CAIGTFYEQYF.